This entry features one TCR beta chain sequence. This specimen comes from a study of OX40 agonist ivuxolimab in advanced cancers. Collection of blood occurred at baseline, at cycle 4 day 1, and at cycle 7 day 1. Generated by immunoSEQ multiplex PCR, the TCRdb table keeps only in-frame clones and is missing some. The sample shows roughly 100,000 clones, 80% to 90% of them seen only once. This specimen consisted of CD4+ or CD8+ T cells sorted from blood, obtained in a trial of the OX40 agonist ivuxolimab. The sequence was obtained from an adult with an advanced solid tumor such as melanoma, head and neck, liver or kidney cancer.

The CDR3: CASSYLGQGSNEQFF. CDR3 coding DNA: TGTGCCAGCAGTTACCTCGGGCAGGGGAGCAATGAGCAGTTCTTC. V gene TRBV27 combines with J gene TRBJ2-1; possibly TRBD1 for D (6 bases). Trimming pared 4 bases from V and 6 bases from J, leaving 16 bases between. The CDR3 has 15 residues. Germline V lookup: CDR1 MNHEY, CDR2 SMNVEV (reference sequence).